These 27 T cell receptor beta chains originate from one sample sequenced in a study of T cell responses to AZD1222 COVID-19 vaccine. Clones were sequenced by immunoSEQ multiplex PCR, and TCRdb holds only the in-frame ones, with some missing. This sample has 140,000 to 150,000 clones, with about 93% found just once. Sequencing used peripheral blood, obtained on day 0 of MenACWY control vaccination. Source of these receptors: an adult in good health.

The rearrangement links TRBV9 to TRBJ2-1; D may be TRBD1 (5 bases). Trimming removed 0 bases at V and 2 bases at J, with 9 bases between. The germline CDR1 and CDR2 sequences are SGDLS and YYNGEE. The CDR3 is 15 residues long. The CDR3 loop reads CASSVGQSAYNEQFF. DNA for the CDR3: TGTGCCAGCAGCGTAGGACAGTCTGCCTACAATGAGCAGTTCTTC.

The J gene is TRBJ1-3, the V gene TRBV5-4; TRBD1 agrees at 7 bases. Trimming removed 4 bases from V and 6 bases from J; junction bases left unmatched: 10. From germline, CDR1 is SGHNT and CDR2 YYREEE (reference sequence). There are 15 residues in the CDR3. Written as DNA, the CDR3 is TGTGCCAGCAGCACCGGACAGGAGGCTATAAACACCATATATTTT. Its translation: CASSTGQEAINTIYF.

The chain employs TRBV19 and TRBJ2-2, with 7 nucleotides matching TRBD2. From germline, CDR1 is LNHDA and CDR2 SQIVND (reference sequence). The V and J ends lost 10 bases and 7 bases, in that order; junction bases with no gene match: 9. CDR3 size: 13 residues. Here the CDR3 DNA reads TGTGCCACAAAGGGACTAATTGTCGGGGAGCTGTTTTTT. Amino acids: CATKGLIVGELFF.

CDR3 residues: CASNSLGEANEKLFF. The CDR3 region has the DNA TGTGCCAGCAACAGTCTCGGAGAGGCTAATGAAAAACTGTTTTTT. V and J are TRBV27 and TRBJ1-4, with D uncertain. The CDR3 extends over 15 amino acids. From germline, CDR1 is MNHEY and CDR2 SMNVEV (reference sequence). V lost 7 bases and J lost 3, with 15 bases in between.

The chain has TRBV19 and TRBJ1-1; D is unresolved. Trimming pared 7 bases from V and 0 bases from J, leaving 12 bases between. This CDR3 is 14 amino acids long. Germline CDR1 reads LNHDA; CDR2 reads SQIVND (reference sequence). CDR3 coding DNA: TGTGCCAGTAACCTCGACATAATGAACACTGAAGCTTTCTTT. This sequence encodes CASNLDIMNTEAFF.

J is TRBJ1-6 and V is TRBV2; 10 bases are shared with TRBD1. V was pared by 6 bases and J by 7 bases, with 6 bases of the junction left unmatched. In germline, CDR1 is SNHLY, CDR2 FYNNEI. CDR3 length: 15 amino acids. The CDR3 loop is CASRSDRGRNSPLHF. In nucleotides, the CDR3 is TGTGCCAGCAGATCCGACAGGGGGCGGAATTCACCCCTCCACTTT.

This rearrangement joins TRBV29-1 to TRBJ2-3; D unclear. The CDR3 has 13 amino acids. V lost 7 bases and J lost 6, with 17 bases in between. CDR1 and CDR2 (germline): SQVTM, ANQGSEA. The CDR3 sequence is CSGGRTEWDTQYF. The CDR3 bases are TGCAGCGGAGGACGCACGGAGTGGGATACGCAGTATTTT.

This clone was detected once. The rearrangement joins TRBV11-3 to TRBJ1-2; D not certain. Germline CDR1 and CDR2: SGHNT and YENEEA. The V gene lost 3 bases and the J gene lost 3 bases, with 8 bases spanning the gap. CDR3 size: 13 residues. DNA for the CDR3: TGTGCCAGCAGCTTCGACACGTACTATGGCTACACCTTC. Its translation: CASSFDTYYGYTF.

This chain joins TRBV10-3 and TRBJ1-2; 9 bases match TRBD1. This CDR3 is 17 amino acids long. V lost 2 bases, J lost 4 bases, and 11 bases stayed unmatched. Germline CDR1 reads ENHRY; CDR2 reads SYGVKD. This CDR3 is CAISEPGQGSGIYGYTF. CDR3 in DNA: TGTGCCATCAGTGAGCCCGGACAGGGGAGTGGTATCTATGGCTACACCTTC.

The V call is TRBV19, the J call TRBJ2-3, with TRBD1 identical over 8 bases. This CDR3 contains 15 residues. V gave up 6 bases and J gave up 6 bases; unmatched junction bases: 11. CDR1 and CDR2 (germline): LNHDA, SQIVND (reference sequence). The CDR3 spells CASRPRDRPADTQYF. The DNA of the CDR3 is TGTGCCAGTAGACCTCGGGACAGGCCCGCGGATACGCAGTATTTT.

On this clone itself: This sample also contains other DNA sequences that code for the same CDR3. The chain recombines TRBV12-3 or TRBV12-4 with TRBJ1-2; TRBD1 matches at 7 bases. V was clipped by 1 base and J by 4 bases; unmatched bases: 0. The CDR3 loop spans 13 amino acids. Here the CDR3 reads CASSLGQGYGYTF. Here the CDR3 DNA reads TGTGCCAGCAGTTTAGGACAGGGCTATGGCTACACCTTC.

The chain links TRBV5-6 to TRBJ1-2, with 8 positions matching TRBD1. The CDR3 covers 18 residues. CDR1 is SGHDT, CDR2 YYEEEE, per germline. V trimming: 1 base; J trimming: 1 base; junction bases outside the gene matches: 12. In DNA form, the CDR3 reads TGTGCCAGCAGCTTGTTTGTCGGACAGGGTGAAATTAACTATGGCTACACCTTC. Translation: CASSLFVGQGEINYGYTF.

In its sample, this clone was seen once. This sequence joins TRBV3-1 (or the pseudogene TRBV3-2) and TRBJ2-3; TRBD2 might be the D (6 bases). Germline CDR1 and CDR2: LGHDT and YNNKEL (reference sequence). The V end was cut by 1 base, the J end by 3 bases, with 8 bases between. The CDR3 runs 14 residues. For the CDR3, the DNA is TGTGCCAGCAGCCAAGCGGGGGTAACAGATACGCAGTATTTT. This translates into CASSQAGVTDTQYF.

This chain connects TRBV19 to TRBJ2-1; 8 bases are a match to TRBD2. This CDR3 is built from 19 residues. The germline V gene encodes CDR1 LNHDA and CDR2 SQIVND (reference sequence). V lost 1 base to trimming and J lost 0 bases; unmatched junction nucleotides: 11. CDR3 nucleotide sequence: TGTGCCAGTAGTATAGGGACTAGCTATCGTAGTGGCTCCTACAATGAGCAGTTCTTC. It yields the protein CASSIGTSYRSGSYNEQFF.

This chain joins TRBV5-1 and TRBJ1-2; no reliable D call. The germline CDR1 and CDR2 sequences are SGHRS and YFSETQ. Trimming removed 1 base from V and 1 base from J, with 8 bases in between. This CDR3 contains 14 residues. The CDR3 sequence: CASSLTSGNYGYTF. The CDR3 region has the DNA TGCGCCAGCAGCTTGACGTCGGGTAACTATGGCTACACCTTC.

The CDR3: CASSLPRSSYNEQFF. The CDR3 nucleotides read TGTGCCAGCAGTTTACCCCGGAGCTCCTACAATGAGCAGTTCTTC. The V and J genes are TRBV27 and TRBJ2-1, with unresolved D. Trimming pared 2 bases from V and 0 bases from J, leaving 8 bases between. The CDR3 contains 15 residues. Germline V gives CDR1 MNHEY, CDR2 SMNVEV (reference sequence).

The gene calls are TRBV7-8 and TRBJ1-3, with D uncertain. The CDR3 extends over 13 amino acids. Trimming took off 3 bases at V and 4 bases at J, with 7 bases between the two ends. CDR1 is SGHVS, CDR2 FQNEAQ, per germline. In DNA form, the CDR3 reads TGTGCCAGCAGCTTTGTCAGGGGAAACACCATATATTTT. It codes for CASSFVRGNTIYF.

The V and J genes are TRBV12-3 or TRBV12-4 and TRBJ2-1; the D is unclear. V was trimmed by 8 bases and J by 0 bases, leaving 8 bases between them. This CDR3 has 13 amino acids. CDR3 loop: CASLRGSYNEQFF. CDR3 nucleotides: TGTGCCAGCCTACGAGGCTCCTACAATGAGCAGTTCTTC.

The chain links TRBV9 to TRBJ2-7; D remains unclear. Germline V CDR1 and CDR2: SGDLS, YYNGEE. There are 15 residues in the CDR3. The germline V and J ends were trimmed by 4 bases and 3 bases, with 17 bases remaining between them. CDR3 in amino acids: CASSTDPGRHYEQYF. DNA of the CDR3: TGTGCCAGCAGCACCGACCCCGGGCGTCACTACGAGCAGTACTTC.

The CDR3 spells CASSFLGGQQETQYF. The CDR3 nucleotides are TGTGCCAGCAGTTTTTTGGGAGGACAGCAAGAGACCCAGTACTTC. The chain combines TRBV28 with TRBJ2-5; D possibly uses TRBD1 or TRBD2 (6 bases each). CDR3 size: 15 residues. Looked up from germline, CDR1 is MDHEN and CDR2 is SYDVKM. V lost 3 bases, J lost 2 bases, and 13 bases lay in between.

Only one count was recorded for this clone. This rearrangement joins TRBV11-2 to TRBJ1-1; D remains unclear. The V and J ends lost 6 bases and 1 base respectively, with 9 bases between them. This CDR3 has 13 residues. The germline CDR1 and CDR2 sequences are SGHAT and FQNNGV. CDR3 protein: CASRPQPNTEAFF. The CDR3 DNA reads as TGTGCCAGCAGGCCACAGCCGAACACTGAAGCTTTCTTT.

The J gene is TRBJ2-7, the V gene TRBV27; no definite D call. Trimming removed 6 bases at V and 3 bases at J, with 6 bases between. Germline V gives CDR1 MNHEY, CDR2 SMNVEV (reference sequence). The CDR3 runs to 11 residues. In DNA form, the CDR3 reads TGTGCCAGCAGGACAATCTACGAGCAGTACTTC. Translating it yields CASRTIYEQYF.

This clone came up once. CDR3 DNA: TGTGCCACCAGCAGAGATCGGTACGGCAGGGCCGGTGAAAAACTGTTTTTT. Protein product: CATSRDRYGRAGEKLFF. The chain is built from TRBV15 and TRBJ1-4; tentative D call: TRBD1 (5 bases). Trimming removed 0 bases from V and 7 bases from J, with 18 bases in between. Germline V lookup: CDR1 LNHNV, CDR2 YYDKDF (reference sequence). CDR3 length: 17 amino acids.

The chain combines TRBV6-5 with TRBJ2-7; 7 nucleotides match TRBD1. After removal of 0 bases from V and 1 base from J, the junction contained 3 bases not matched to a gene. This CDR3 contains 15 residues. CDR1 MNHEY and CDR2 SVGAGI come from the germline V gene. The CDR3 DNA follows: TGTGCCAGCAGTTACTCTAACAGGGGTTCCTACGAGCAGTACTTC. Translation gives CASSYSNRGSYEQYF.

The chain is built from TRBV28 and TRBJ1-2, with D perhaps matching TRBD1 (6 bases). Germline lookup yields CDR1 MDHEN and CDR2 SYDVKM. The CDR3 is 19 residues long. V dropped 4 bases and J dropped 4 bases, with 28 bases sitting between them. For the CDR3, the DNA is TGTGCCAGCAGTTCCCGCGCGGGGGCAGGGCGGCTAGGGGGCTATGGCTACACCTTC. Protein product: CASSSRAGAGRLGGYGYTF.

The chain has TRBV3-1 (or the pseudogene TRBV3-2) and TRBJ2-7; the D gene is possibly TRBD2 (5 bases). The V and J ends lost 0 bases and 2 bases respectively, with 11 bases between them. Germline V lookup: CDR1 LGHDT, CDR2 YNNKEL (reference sequence). CDR3 length: 15 residues. This CDR3 reads CASSQDETIAYEQYF. The CDR3 DNA is TGTGCCAGCAGCCAAGATGAGACTATAGCCTACGAGCAGTACTTC.

The CDR3 is CASSPKGLGGYTF. The CDR3 coding sequence is TGTGCCAGCTCACCCAAAGGCCTGGGTGGCTACACCTTC. This rearrangement joins TRBV18 to TRBJ1-2; no clear D gene. V dropped 3 bases and J dropped 7 bases, with 12 bases sitting between them. This CDR3 has 13 amino acids. In germline, CDR1 is KGHSH, CDR2 LQKENI.